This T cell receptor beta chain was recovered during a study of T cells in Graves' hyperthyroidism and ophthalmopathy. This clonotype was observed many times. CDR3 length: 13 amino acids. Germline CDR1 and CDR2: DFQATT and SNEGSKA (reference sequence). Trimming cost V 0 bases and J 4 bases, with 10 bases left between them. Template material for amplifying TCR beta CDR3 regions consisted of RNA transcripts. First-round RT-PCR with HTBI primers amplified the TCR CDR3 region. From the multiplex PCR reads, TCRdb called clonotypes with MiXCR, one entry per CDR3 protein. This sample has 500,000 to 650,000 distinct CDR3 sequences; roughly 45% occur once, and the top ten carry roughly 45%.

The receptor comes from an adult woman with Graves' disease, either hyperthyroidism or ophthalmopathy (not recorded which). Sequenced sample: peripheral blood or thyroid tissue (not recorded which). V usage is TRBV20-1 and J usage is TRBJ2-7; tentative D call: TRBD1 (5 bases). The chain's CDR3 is CSARDDQGYEQYF. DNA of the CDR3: TGCAGTGCTAGAGATGACCAGGGTTACGAGCAGTACTTC.